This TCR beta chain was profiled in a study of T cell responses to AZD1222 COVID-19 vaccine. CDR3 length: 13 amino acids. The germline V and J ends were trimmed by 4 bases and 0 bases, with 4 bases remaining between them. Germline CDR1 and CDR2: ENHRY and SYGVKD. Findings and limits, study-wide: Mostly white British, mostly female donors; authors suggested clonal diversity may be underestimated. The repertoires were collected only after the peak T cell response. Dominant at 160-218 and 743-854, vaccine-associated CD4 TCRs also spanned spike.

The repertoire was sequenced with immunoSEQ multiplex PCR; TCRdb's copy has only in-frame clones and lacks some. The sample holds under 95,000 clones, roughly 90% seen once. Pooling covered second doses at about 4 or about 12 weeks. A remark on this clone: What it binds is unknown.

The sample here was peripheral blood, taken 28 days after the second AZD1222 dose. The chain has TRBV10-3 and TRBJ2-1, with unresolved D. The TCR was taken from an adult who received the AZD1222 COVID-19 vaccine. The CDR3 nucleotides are TGTGCCATCAGTGCGAACTCCTACAATGAGCAGTTCTTC. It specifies CAISANSYNEQFF.